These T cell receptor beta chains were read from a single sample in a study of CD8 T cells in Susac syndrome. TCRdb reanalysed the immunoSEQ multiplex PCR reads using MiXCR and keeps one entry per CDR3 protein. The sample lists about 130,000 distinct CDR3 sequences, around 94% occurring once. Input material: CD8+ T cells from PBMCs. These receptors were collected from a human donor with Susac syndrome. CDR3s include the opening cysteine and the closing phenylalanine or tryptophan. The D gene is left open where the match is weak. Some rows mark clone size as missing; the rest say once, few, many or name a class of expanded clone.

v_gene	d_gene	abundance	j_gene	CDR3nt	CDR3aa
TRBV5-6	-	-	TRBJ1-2	TGTGCCAGCAGCTTTGAGGGAAACTATGGCTACACCTTC	CASSFEGNYGYTF
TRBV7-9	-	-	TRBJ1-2	TGTGCCAGCAGCTTAGGGCGGGGAGACATTAACTATGGCTACACCTTC	CASSLGRGDINYGYTF
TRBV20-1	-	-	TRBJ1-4	TGCAGTGCTAGAGATTGGGGGGCGCGGGGTGAAAAACTGTTTTTT	CSARDWGARGEKLFF
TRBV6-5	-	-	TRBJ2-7	TGTGCCAGCAGGAGGACCACCGGGACCAACTACGAGCAGTACTTC	CASRRTTGTNYEQYF
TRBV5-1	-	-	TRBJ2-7	TGCGCCAGCAGCTTGGCAGGGGACGGGTCCTACGAGCAGTACTTC	CASSLAGDGSYEQYF
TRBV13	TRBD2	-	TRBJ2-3	TGTGCCAGCAGCCTAGCATTAGCGGGACCCACAGATACGCAGTATTTT	CASSLALAGPTDTQYF
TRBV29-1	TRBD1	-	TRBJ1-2	TGCAGCGCCTACCCCGGACAGGGGGCGAGTGACTATGGCTACACCTTC	CSAYPGQGASDYGYTF
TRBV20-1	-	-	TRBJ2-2	TGCAGTGCCCGAACGGTCCGCACCGGGGAGCTGTTTTTT	CSARTVRTGELFF
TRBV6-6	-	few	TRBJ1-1	TGTGCCAGCAGTTACGACACTGAAGCTTTCTTT	CASSYDTEAFF
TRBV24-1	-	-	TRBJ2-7	TGTGCCACCAGTAACAGTGCCTACGAGCAGTACTTC	CATSNSAYEQYF
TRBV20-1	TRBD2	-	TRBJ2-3	TGCAGTGCCCCGATAATAGCGGGCGGCACAGATACGCAGTATTTT	CSAPIIAGGTDTQYF
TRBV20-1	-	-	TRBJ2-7	TGCAGTGCTAAGGACCCGAGGGGAGCGGGCTACGAGCAGTACTTC	CSAKDPRGAGYEQYF
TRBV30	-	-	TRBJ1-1	TGTGCCTGGATTTCACTCCTTGGAATCTCCACTGAAGCTTTCTTT	CAWISLLGISTEAFF
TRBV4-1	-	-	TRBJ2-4	TGCGCCAGCAGCCAAGAAGTGCGAGCGGAGATAGCCAAAAACATTCAGTACTTC	CASSQEVRAEIAKNIQYF
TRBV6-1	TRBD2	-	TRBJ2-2	TGTGCCAGCAGTACGGGACTAGCGGGGGGGCCCGGGGAGCTGTTTTTT	CASSTGLAGGPGELFF
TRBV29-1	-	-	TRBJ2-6	TGCAGCGTAGAAGGGGGCTCTGGGGCCAACGTCCTGACTTTC	CSVEGGSGANVLTF
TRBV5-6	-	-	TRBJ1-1	TGTGCCAGCAGCTTCGGGCAGACCGAAGCTTTCTTT	CASSFGQTEAFF
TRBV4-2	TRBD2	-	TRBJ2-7	TGTGCCAGCAGCCAAGTACGGACTAGCGGGAGCCACGAGCAGTACTTC	CASSQVRTSGSHEQYF
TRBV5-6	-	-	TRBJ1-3	TGTGCCAGCAGCAGTGACCTATTAAACTCTGGAAACACCATATATTTT	CASSSDLLNSGNTIYF
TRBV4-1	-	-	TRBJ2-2	TGCGCCAGCAGCCAAGCCCTCGGGACCGGGGAGCTGTTTTTT	CASSQALGTGELFF
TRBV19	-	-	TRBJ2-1	TGTGCCAGTAGTAACCCCTTTGCGGAGCAGTTCTTC	CASSNPFAEQFF
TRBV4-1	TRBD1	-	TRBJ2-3	TGCGCCAGCAGTCAGGGGGCAGGGGCAGATACGCAGTATTTT	CASSQGAGADTQYF
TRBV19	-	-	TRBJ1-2	TGTGCCAGTAGTCCCCCGTCCTATGGCTACACCTTC	CASSPPSYGYTF
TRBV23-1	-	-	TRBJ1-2	TGCGCCAGCAGTCACCCGACCGGGACAAAGTATGGCTACACCTTC	CASSHPTGTKYGYTF
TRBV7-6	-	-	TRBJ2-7	TGTGCCAGCAGCTTAGGGGGCCACTACTACGAGCAGTACTTC	CASSLGGHYYEQYF
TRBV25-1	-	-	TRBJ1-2	TGTGCCAGCAGTGAGGCGGGGGCCCGAAGGAGTGGCTACACCTTC	CASSEAGARRSGYTF
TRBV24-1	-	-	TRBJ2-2	TGTGCCACCAGTGAGCAGTTCACCGGGGAGCTGTTTTTT	CATSEQFTGELFF
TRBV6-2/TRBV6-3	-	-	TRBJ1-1	TGTGCCAGCACCTACGGGCCTCAGGTTGCCGCTTTCTTT	CASTYGPQVAAFF
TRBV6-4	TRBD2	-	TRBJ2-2	TGTGCCAGCAGCAGGAGCGGGGGCGACACCGGGGAGCTGTTTTTT	CASSRSGGDTGELFF
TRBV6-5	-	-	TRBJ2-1	TGTGCCACCAGGACAATTTACAATGAGCAGTTCTTC	CATRTIYNEQFF
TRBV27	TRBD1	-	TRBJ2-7	TGTGCCAGCAGTTTATCAGGACAGGGCCTGGCCTACGAGCAGTACTTC	CASSLSGQGLAYEQYF
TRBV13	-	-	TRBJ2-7	TGTGCCAGCAGCTTTCGTTCGGCCGACTACGAGCAGTACTTC	CASSFRSADYEQYF
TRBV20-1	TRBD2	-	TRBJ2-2	TGCAGTGCTTTAGCGGGGAACACCGGGGAGCTGTTTTTT	CSALAGNTGELFF
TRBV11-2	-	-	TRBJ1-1	TGTGCCAGCAGCCCCCAAAGCCAGGGGTCGACTGAAGCTTTCTTT	CASSPQSQGSTEAFF
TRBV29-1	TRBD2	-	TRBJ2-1	TGCAGCGTTTTGCTAGCGGGGGGATTATACAATGAGCAGTTCTTC	CSVLLAGGLYNEQFF
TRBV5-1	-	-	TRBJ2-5	TGCGCCAGCAGCTTGGAGGCTAGCAGAGAAGAGACCCAGTACTTC	CASSLEASREETQYF
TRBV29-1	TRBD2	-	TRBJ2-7	TGCAGCGTTGAGCCTATACTAGCGGGAGCCACCTACGAGCAGTACTTC	CSVEPILAGATYEQYF
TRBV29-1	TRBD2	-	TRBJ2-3	TGCAGCGTTGGGGCCTTTGAGAGCGGGAAGAGCACAGATACGCAGTATTTT	CSVGAFESGKSTDTQYF
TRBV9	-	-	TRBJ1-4	TGTGCCAGCAGCGGGGAGGGTTTAGCTGGAGAAAAACTGTTTTTT	CASSGEGLAGEKLFF
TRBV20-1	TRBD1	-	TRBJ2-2	TGCAGTACCGGACAGGCTGGAGGCGGGGAGCTGTTTTTT	CSTGQAGGGELFF
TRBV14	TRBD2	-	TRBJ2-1	TGTGCCAGCAGCCCCCGGGGGGTGAGGGAGCAGTTCTTC	CASSPRGVREQFF
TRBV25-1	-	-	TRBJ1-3	TGTGCCAGCAGTGAAGGGGGCAGGGGAACTGGAAACACCATATATTTT	CASSEGGRGTGNTIYF
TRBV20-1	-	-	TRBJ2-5	TGCAGTGCTGCTATTTGGGGGGAACCTGGCCCTGATCAAGAGACCCAGTACTTC	CSAAIWGEPGPDQETQYF
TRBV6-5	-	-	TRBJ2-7	TGTGCCAGCAGTTCAATCGCGGATTCCTACGAGCAGTACTTC	CASSSIADSYEQYF
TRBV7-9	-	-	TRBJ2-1	TGTGCCAGCAGCTTAGGTCTAAGCACCGGGAATGAGCAGTTCTTC	CASSLGLSTGNEQFF
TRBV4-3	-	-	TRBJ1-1	TGCGCCAGCAGCCAAGAATGGGAGAACACTGAAGCTTTCTTT	CASSQEWENTEAFF
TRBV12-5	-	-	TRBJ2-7	TGTGCTAGTGGTTTGTCTAGCGCCTACGAGCAGTACTTC	CASGLSSAYEQYF
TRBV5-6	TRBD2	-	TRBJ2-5	TGTGCCAGCAGCTGGGGGACTAGCGGCTTCAAAGAGACCCAGTACTTC	CASSWGTSGFKETQYF
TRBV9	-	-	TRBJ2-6	TGTGCCAGCAGCGTATCTGGGGCCAACGTCCTGACTTTC	CASSVSGANVLTF
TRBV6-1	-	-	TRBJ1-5	TGTGCCAGCAGTGAAGAAGGGTTCAAGCAGCCCCAGCATTTT	CASSEEGFKQPQHF
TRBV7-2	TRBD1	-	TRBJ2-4	TGTGCCAGCAGCTTACCGCGGACAGGGATAAGCATTCAGTACTTC	CASSLPRTGISIQYF
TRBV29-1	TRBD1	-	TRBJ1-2	TGCAGCGTTTGGTCAGGGGGTTGGTATGGCTACACCTTC	CSVWSGGWYGYTF